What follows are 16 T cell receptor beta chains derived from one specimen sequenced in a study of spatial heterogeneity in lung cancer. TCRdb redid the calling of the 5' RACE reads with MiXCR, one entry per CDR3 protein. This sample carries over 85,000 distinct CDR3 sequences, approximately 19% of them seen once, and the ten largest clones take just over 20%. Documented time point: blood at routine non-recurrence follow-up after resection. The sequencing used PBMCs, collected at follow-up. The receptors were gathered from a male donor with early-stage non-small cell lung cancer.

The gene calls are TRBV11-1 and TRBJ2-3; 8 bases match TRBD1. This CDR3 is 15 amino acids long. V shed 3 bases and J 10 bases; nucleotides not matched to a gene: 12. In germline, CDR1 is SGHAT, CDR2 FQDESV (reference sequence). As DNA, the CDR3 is TGTGCCAGCAGCTTGATGCAGGGGGCCGTCGCCGCGCAGTATTTT. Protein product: CASSLMQGAVAAQYF.

CDR3 protein: CASSPTGPSSGNTIYF. The CDR3 DNA follows: TGTGCCAGCAGCCCGACAGGACCGAGCTCTGGAAACACCATATATTTT. V gene TRBV3-1 combines with J gene TRBJ1-3, with a weak D call TRBD1 (6 bases). The ends were cut back, 4 bases at V and 0 bases at J, with 13 bases in the middle. Germline CDR1 and CDR2: LGHDT and YNNKEL (reference sequence). The length of the CDR3 is 16 residues.

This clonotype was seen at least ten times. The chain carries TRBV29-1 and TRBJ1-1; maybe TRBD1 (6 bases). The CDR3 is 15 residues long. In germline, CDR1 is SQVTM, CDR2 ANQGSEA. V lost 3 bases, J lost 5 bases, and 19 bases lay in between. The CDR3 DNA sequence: TGCAGCGTTGATGCGGGGGGCGATTGGGGGACTGAAGCTTTCTTT. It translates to CSVDAGGDWGTEAFF.

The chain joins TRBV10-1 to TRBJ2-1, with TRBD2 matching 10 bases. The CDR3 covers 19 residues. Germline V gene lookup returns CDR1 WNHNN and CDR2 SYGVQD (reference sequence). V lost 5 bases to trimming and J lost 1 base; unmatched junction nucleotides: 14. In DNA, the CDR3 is TGCGCCAGCAGTAAGGGGACTAGCGCCAACATTGGATCCTACAATGAGCAGTTCTTC. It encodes CASSKGTSANIGSYNEQFF.

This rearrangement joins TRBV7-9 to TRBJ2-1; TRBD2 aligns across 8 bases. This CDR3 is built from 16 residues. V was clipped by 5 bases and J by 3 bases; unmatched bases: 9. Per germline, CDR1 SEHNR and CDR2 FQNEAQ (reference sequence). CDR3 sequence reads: CASSALTSGFYNEQFF. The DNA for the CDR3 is TGTGCCAGCAGCGCCTTAACTAGCGGATTCTACAATGAGCAGTTCTTC.

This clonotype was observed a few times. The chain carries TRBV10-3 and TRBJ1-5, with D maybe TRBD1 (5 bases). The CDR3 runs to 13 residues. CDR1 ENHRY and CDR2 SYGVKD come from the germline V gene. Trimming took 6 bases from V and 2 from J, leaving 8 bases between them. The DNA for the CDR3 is TGTGCCATCAGCACACAGGGCAATCAGCCCCAGCATTTT. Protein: CAISTQGNQPQHF.

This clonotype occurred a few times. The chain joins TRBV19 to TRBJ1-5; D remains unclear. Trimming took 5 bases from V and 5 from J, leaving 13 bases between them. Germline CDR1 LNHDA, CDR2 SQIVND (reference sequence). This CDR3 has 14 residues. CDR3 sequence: CASSVAGDYQPQHF. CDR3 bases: TGTGCCAGTAGTGTTGCTGGGGATTATCAGCCCCAGCATTTT. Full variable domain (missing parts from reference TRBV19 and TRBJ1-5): DGGITQSPKYLFRKEGQNVTLSCEQNLNHDAMYWYRQDPGQGLRLIYYSQIVNDFQKGDIAEGYSVSREKKESFPLTVTSAQKNPTAFYLCASSVAGDYQPQHFGDGTRLSIL.

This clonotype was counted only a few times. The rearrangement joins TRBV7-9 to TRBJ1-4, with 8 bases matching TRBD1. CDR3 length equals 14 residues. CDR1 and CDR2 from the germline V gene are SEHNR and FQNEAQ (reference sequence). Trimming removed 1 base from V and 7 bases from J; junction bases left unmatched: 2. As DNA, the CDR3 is TGTGCCAGCAGCTTAGGACAGGGGAGTGAAAAACTGTTTTTT. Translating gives CASSLGQGSEKLFF.

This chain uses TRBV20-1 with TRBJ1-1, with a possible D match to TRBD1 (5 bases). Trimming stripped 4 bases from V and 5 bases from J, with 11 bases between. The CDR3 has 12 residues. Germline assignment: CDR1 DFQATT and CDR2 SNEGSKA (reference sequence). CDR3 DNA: TGCAGTGCTACACGGGGGGGAACTGAAGCTTTCTTT. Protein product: CSATRGGTEAFF.

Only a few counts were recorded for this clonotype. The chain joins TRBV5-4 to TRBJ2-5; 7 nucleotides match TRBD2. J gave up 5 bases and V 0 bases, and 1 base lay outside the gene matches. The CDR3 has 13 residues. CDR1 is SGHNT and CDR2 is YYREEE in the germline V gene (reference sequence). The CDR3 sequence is CASSLGGSETQYF. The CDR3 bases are TGTGCCAGCAGCTTGGGCGGGAGTGAGACCCAGTACTTC.

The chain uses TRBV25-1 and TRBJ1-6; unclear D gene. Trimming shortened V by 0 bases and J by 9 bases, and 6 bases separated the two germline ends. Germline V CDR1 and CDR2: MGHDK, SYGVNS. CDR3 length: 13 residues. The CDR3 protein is CASSEYVGSPLHF. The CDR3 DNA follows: TGTGCCAGCAGTGAATACGTCGGTTCACCCCTCCACTTT.

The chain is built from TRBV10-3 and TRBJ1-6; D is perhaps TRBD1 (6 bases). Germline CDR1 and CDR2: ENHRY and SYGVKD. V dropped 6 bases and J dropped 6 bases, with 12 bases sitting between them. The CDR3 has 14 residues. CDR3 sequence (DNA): TGTGCCATCAGCACAGGGATCGGTAATTCACCCCTCCACTTT. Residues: CAISTGIGNSPLHF.

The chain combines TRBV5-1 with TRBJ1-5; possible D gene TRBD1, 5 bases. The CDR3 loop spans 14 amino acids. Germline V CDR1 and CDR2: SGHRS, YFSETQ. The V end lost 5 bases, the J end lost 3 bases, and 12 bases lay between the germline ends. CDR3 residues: CASSDSGPNQPQHF. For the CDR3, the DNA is TGCGCCAGCAGTGATTCAGGGCCCAATCAGCCCCAGCATTTT.

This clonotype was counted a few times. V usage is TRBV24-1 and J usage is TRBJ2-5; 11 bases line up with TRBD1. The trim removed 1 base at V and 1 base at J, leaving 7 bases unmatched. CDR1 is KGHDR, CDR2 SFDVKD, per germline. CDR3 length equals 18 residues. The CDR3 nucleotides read TGTGCCACCAGTGATTTAACCCCCGGGACAGGGGGCCAAGAGACCCAGTACTTC. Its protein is CATSDLTPGTGGQETQYF.

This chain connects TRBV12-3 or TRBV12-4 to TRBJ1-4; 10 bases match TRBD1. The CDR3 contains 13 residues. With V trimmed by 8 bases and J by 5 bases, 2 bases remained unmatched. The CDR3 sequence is CASLTGGNEKLFF. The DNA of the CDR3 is TGTGCCAGCTTGACAGGGGGCAATGAAAAACTGTTTTTT.

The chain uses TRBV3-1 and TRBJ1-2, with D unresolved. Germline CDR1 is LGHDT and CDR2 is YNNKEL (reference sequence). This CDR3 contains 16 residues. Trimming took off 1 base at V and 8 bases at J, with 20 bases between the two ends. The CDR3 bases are TGTGCCAGCAGCCAAGCCCTTGGACGGAGCTCTCTGGGCTACACCTTC. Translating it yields CASSQALGRSSLGYTF.